This TCR beta chain was profiled in a study of CD8+ T cells in alopecia areata. RNA extraction and reverse transcription yielded cDNA as sequencing template. The table came from immunoSEQ multiplex PCR; TCRdb's copy has only in-frame clones and leaves some out. The repertoire consists of a few hundred thousand clones, with more than 30% occurring once and the leading ten covering just under 0.5%. The CDR3 length is 15 residues. Trimming shortened V by 1 base and J by 4 bases, and 14 bases separated the two germline ends. Germline V gives CDR1 GTSNPN, CDR2 SVGIG (reference sequence). The sample's treatment: oral pan-JAK inhibitor, 5-10 mg twice daily.

This TCR came from a human donor with alopecia areata. Sequencing was performed on CD4+ T cells sorted from blood, taken between weeks 30 and 35, from a patient treated with tofacitinib. The gene calls are TRBV30 and TRBJ1-5; D remains ambiguous. The CDR3 DNA reads TGTGCCTGGAGTGGGGGAGTCCTACCGAATCAGCCCCAGCATTTT. Translating gives CAWSGGVLPNQPQHF.